The entry below gives a single TCR beta chain sequence along with its context. Its antigen is not identified. The entry originates in a study of T cells expressing NK-cell markers. Across the whole study: Sorted CD3+CD56+NKG2C+, CD3+CD56+NKG2C- and CD3+CD56-NKG2C+ T cells supplied TCR beta repertoires. General study findings and limits: Dominance of the CD3+CD56-NKG2C+ fraction by these clonotypes also held in several donors. Among CD8+ T cells from five or six donors, dominant NKG2C+ clonotypes accounted for 1.0-7.0%.

The CDR3 loop spans 14 amino acids. CDR1 MNHGY and CDR2 SVAAGI come from the germline V gene. TCRdb reprocessed the 5' RACE reads and stores each CDR3 protein as one record, lacking DNA. This listing includes roughly 390,000 distinct CDR3 sequences. Sequencing was carried out using blood T cells: a sorted CD56 or NKG2C T cell subset, CD4+ or CD8+ T cells, or bulk PBMC T cells (not recorded which). The chain uses TRBV6-9 and TRBJ1-4. This clonotype was obtained from a woman aged 50 to 60 in good health. The CDR3: CASRLNSRSQELFF.